Listed below are T cell receptor beta chains from one sample, sequenced in a study of PD-1 blockade in classical Hodgkin lymphoma. Sequencing was performed with immunoSEQ multiplex PCR; in TCRdb, only in-frame clones are kept and a portion is missing. The sample yields around 21,000 clones, more than 75% seen once. Sequencing used CD8+ T cells from blood, obtained before the fourth cycle of nivolumab. These receptors were collected from a human donor with classical Hodgkin lymphoma. The conserved cysteine and the conserved F or W are not part of the CDR3 here.

v_call: TRBV15
cdr3_length: 14
j_call: TRBJ2-1
cdr3_aa: ATTRSGTVLYNEQF

v_call: TRBV5-1
cdr3_length: 13
j_call: TRBJ1-3
cdr3_aa: ASSLEAGPGNTIY

v_call: TRBV27
cdr3_length: 13
j_call: TRBJ2-7
cdr3_aa: ASSLVGREGYEQY

v_call: TRBV29-1
cdr3_length: 11
j_call: TRBJ1-1
cdr3_aa: SVGGTGNTEAF

v_call: TRBV11-2
cdr3_length: 12
j_call: TRBJ2-7
cdr3_aa: ASSLRGNPYEQY

v_call: TRBV18
cdr3_length: 15
j_call: TRBJ2-1
cdr3_aa: ASSPPGVAGSGAEQF

v_call: TRBV29-1
cdr3_length: 12
j_call: TRBJ2-3
cdr3_aa: SFSTGISTDTQY

v_call: TRBV4-3
cdr3_length: 13
j_call: TRBJ1-1
cdr3_aa: ASSQDGEGSTEAF

v_call: TRBV19
cdr3_length: 11
j_call: TRBJ1-4
cdr3_aa: ASADLGYEKLF

v_call: TRBV9
cdr3_length: 14
j_call: TRBJ1-3
cdr3_aa: ASSVHQGVSGNTIY

v_call: TRBV5-1
cdr3_length: 11
j_call: TRBJ1-2
cdr3_aa: ASSYGSFYGYT

v_call: TRBV5-6
cdr3_length: 14
j_call: TRBJ2-1
cdr3_aa: ASLWGVAGGQDEQF

v_call: TRBV13
cdr3_length: 14
j_call: TRBJ2-3
cdr3_aa: ASSLLLAGDTDTQY

v_call: TRBV11-3
cdr3_length: 11
j_call: TRBJ1-1
cdr3_aa: ASSFKGGTEAF

v_call: TRBV7-9
cdr3_length: 12
j_call: TRBJ2-1
cdr3_aa: ASSLAPNYNEQF

v_call: TRBV4-3
cdr3_length: 12
j_call: TRBJ2-1
cdr3_aa: ASSQDSGINEQF

v_call: TRBV9
cdr3_length: 13
j_call: TRBJ2-7
cdr3_aa: ASSPGGTFSYEQY

v_call: TRBV9
cdr3_length: 9
j_call: TRBJ1-1
cdr3_aa: ASSSGTEAF

v_call: TRBV5-4
cdr3_length: 15
j_call: TRBJ1-1
cdr3_aa: ASSFPEVDRVDTEAF

v_call: TRBV6-5
cdr3_length: 11
j_call: TRBJ1-1
cdr3_aa: ASSYSRVAEAF

v_call: TRBV5-1
cdr3_length: 12
j_call: TRBJ1-2
cdr3_aa: ASTRGQSNYGYT

v_call: TRBV27
cdr3_length: 12
j_call: TRBJ2-7
cdr3_aa: ASSSGTVDLEQY

v_call: TRBV19
cdr3_length: 12
j_call: TRBJ2-7
cdr3_aa: ASSIDTGTYEQY

v_call: TRBV4-3
cdr3_length: 11
j_call: TRBJ1-1
cdr3_aa: ASSEGTGTEAF

v_call: TRBV29-1
cdr3_length: 13
j_call: TRBJ2-7
cdr3_aa: SVDGQDGADYEQY

v_call: TRBV30
cdr3_length: 14
j_call: TRBJ1-2
cdr3_aa: AWGDLPGPTNYGYT

v_call: TRBV12-5
cdr3_length: 12
j_call: TRBJ2-7
cdr3_aa: ASARDLGAYEQY

v_call: TRBV13
cdr3_length: 12
j_call: TRBJ1-2
cdr3_aa: ASSLGSGGYGYT

v_call: TRBV10-3
cdr3_length: 15
j_call: TRBJ2-2
cdr3_aa: AIGPGLAGANTGELF

v_call: TRBV7-2
cdr3_length: 12
j_call: TRBJ1-5
cdr3_aa: ASSQEGNNQPQH

v_call: TRBV7-9
cdr3_length: 14
j_call: TRBJ2-2
cdr3_aa: ASSRTPLAGGGELF

v_call: TRBV30
cdr3_length: 12
j_call: TRBJ2-5
cdr3_aa: ASPLAGPPETQY

v_call: TRBV6-1
cdr3_length: 13
j_call: TRBJ2-3
cdr3_aa: ASSELTGYTDTQY

v_call: TRBV27
cdr3_length: 13
j_call: TRBJ2-7
cdr3_aa: ASSLTAPTGDEQY

v_call: TRBV28
cdr3_length: 15
j_call: NA
cdr3_aa: ASSWTRDRSATYEQY

v_call: TRBV5-4
cdr3_length: 9
j_call: TRBJ1-1
cdr3_aa: ASSLGQEAF

v_call: TRBV7-9
cdr3_length: 14
j_call: TRBJ1-2
cdr3_aa: ASSLVRLQGEYGYT

v_call: TRBV9
cdr3_length: 15
j_call: TRBJ2-1
cdr3_aa: ASSVVAVGGSYNEQF

v_call: TRBV27
cdr3_length: 11
j_call: TRBJ2-2
cdr3_aa: ASSFGPTGELF

v_call: TRBV30
cdr3_length: 11
j_call: TRBJ1-2
cdr3_aa: AWSVAGGYGYT

v_call: TRBV6-5
cdr3_length: 10
j_call: TRBJ1-1
cdr3_aa: ASSYQGAEAF

v_call: TRBV5-4
cdr3_length: 12
j_call: TRBJ1-1
cdr3_aa: ASSSPTANTEAF

v_call: TRBV7-6
cdr3_length: 11
j_call: TRBJ2-7
cdr3_aa: ASSLVRDREQY

v_call: TRBV9
cdr3_length: 14
j_call: TRBJ2-1
cdr3_aa: ASSVAMTSRYNEQF